Presented here are 10 T cell receptor beta chains from one specimen sequenced in a study of cytomegalovirus exposure and HLA in healthy donors. PCR primers comprised 60 Vbeta and 13 Jbeta primers. The method was immunoSEQ multiplex PCR; TCRdb's version includes in-frame clones alone and lacks a portion of them. This table lists roughly 190,000 clones. The sequencing input was PBMCs. The receptors come from a man aged 30 to 39 in good health and CMV-seronegative.

The CDR3 is CASRKKGGQASYEQYF. The CDR3 DNA follows: TGTGCCAGCAGAAAAAAGGGGGGACAGGCGTCCTACGAGCAGTACTTC. This rearrangement joins TRBV21-1 to TRBJ2-7; whether TRBD1, the table's D call, matches the DNA was not checked. TRBV21-1 has pseudogene status. This CDR3 is built from 16 residues.

This chain links TRBV28 with TRBJ1-4; D perhaps matches TRBD1 (5 bases). Germline V gives CDR1 MDHEN, CDR2 SYDVKM. Deletions cut 5 bases from V and 4 bases from J, with 20 bases between. The length of the CDR3 is 17 residues. As DNA, the CDR3 is TGTGCCAGCAGTCCCCTCCGTACAGGATCCTTTAATGAAAAACTGTTTTTT. Its protein is CASSPLRTGSFNEKLFF.

The V and J genes are TRBV11-2 and TRBJ1-5; no clear D gene. CDR1 is SGHAT, CDR2 FQNNGV, per germline. V lost 1 base to trimming and J lost 5 bases, with 6 bases between them. CDR3 length equals 13 residues. The CDR3 protein is CASSLAGYQPQHF. The CDR3 bases are TGTGCCAGCAGCTTAGCAGGCTATCAGCCCCAGCATTTT.

In DNA, the CDR3 is TGTGCCAGCAGCTTAACGGCGGGGGGCACCTACGAGCAGTACTTC. It codes for CASSLTAGGTYEQYF. V usage is TRBV13 and J usage is TRBJ2-7, with TRBD2 identical over 8 bases. V dropped 2 bases and J dropped 2; count of bases not matched to a gene: 5. Germline CDR1 reads PRHDT; CDR2 reads FYEKMQ (reference sequence). The CDR3 spans 15 residues. Variable domain in full (rest from reference TRBV13 and TRBJ2-7): AAGVIQSPRHLIKEKRETATLKCYPIPRHDTVYWYQQGPGQDPQFLISFYEKMQSDKGSIPDRFSAQQFSDYHSELNMSSLELGDSALYFCASSLTAGGTYEQYFGPGTRLTVT.

The CDR3 nucleotides are TGTGCCAGCAGCTTAGGTGCGGGGGCTGCTTTGTGGACCCAGTACTTC. Residues: CASSLGAGAALWTQYF. This chain connects TRBV7-9 to TRBJ2-5, with D perhaps TRBD2 (7 bases). The CDR3 runs to 16 residues. The ends were cut back, 1 base at V and 7 bases at J, with 19 bases in the middle. Germline V CDR1 and CDR2: SEHNR, FQNEAQ (reference sequence).

This sequence joins TRBV14 and TRBJ1-4; no firm D call. V lost 3 bases to trimming and J lost 8 bases, with 10 bases between them. CDR1 is SGHDN and CDR2 is FVKESK in the germline V gene. The CDR3 runs 13 residues. CDR3: CASSQLRLEKLFF. The CDR3 DNA reads TGTGCCAGCAGCCAGCTCAGACTGGAAAAACTGTTTTTT.

The chain employs TRBV28 and TRBJ2-7, with a weak D call TRBD1 (6 bases). Germline CDR1 and CDR2: MDHEN and SYDVKM. This CDR3 comprises 12 residues. V lost 5 bases to trimming and J lost 5 bases, with 10 bases between them. CDR3 loop: CASSGNRDEQYF. In DNA form, the CDR3 reads TGTGCCAGCAGTGGGAACAGGGACGAGCAGTACTTC.

V gene TRBV11-3 combines with J gene TRBJ1-2; possible D gene TRBD1, 5 bases. This CDR3 is built from 15 residues. Germline V gives CDR1 SGHNT, CDR2 YENEEA. Trimming took 1 base from V and 8 from J, leaving 17 bases between them. The CDR3 reads CASSLVGGGGGGYTF. As DNA, the CDR3 is TGTGCCAGCAGCTTAGTCGGGGGAGGAGGTGGCGGCTACACCTTC.

The chain recombines TRBV4-1 with TRBJ1-2; D may be TRBD1 (6 bases). The germline V gene encodes CDR1 MGHRA and CDR2 YSYEKL. Trimming took off 0 bases at V and 1 base at J, with 9 bases between the two ends. The CDR3 runs 15 residues. CDR3 DNA sequence: TGCGCCAGCAGCCAAGAAACAGGGCTTAACTATGGCTACACCTTC. Its protein is CASSQETGLNYGYTF.

The genes are TRBV5-1 and TRBJ2-2, with 9 bases identical to TRBD2. Per the germline V gene, CDR1 is SGHRS and CDR2 is YFSETQ. V shed 5 bases and J 2 bases; nucleotides not matched to a gene: 22. The CDR3 extends over 21 amino acids. For the CDR3, the DNA is TGCGCCAGCAGTACAGTTTCCTCAAGGATGCTAGCGGGACTTAACACCGGGGAGCTGTTTTTT. Translation gives CASSTVSSRMLAGLNTGELFF.